The 17 T cell receptor beta chains below were found in one sample sequenced in a study of blood T cell repertoires in COVID-19 (TCRdb year 2020). Receptor amplification or capture employed the immunoSEQ multiplex PCR assay. This immuneACCESS table, as held by TCRdb, lists in-frame sequences with V and J called but not all clones. Of the missing ones, under half trace to an unresolved V gene in checked studies; the others have no known cause. This sample lists fewer than 350,000 clones; roughly nine tenths were detected once. The ten largest clones add up to about an eighth of the sample. The sample taken for sequencing was peripheral blood. These TCRs come from a woman under 40 with COVID-19, enrolled during active disease.

The rearrangement uses TRBV30 and TRBJ1-2, with TRBD1 identical over 9 bases. The CDR3 is made up of 14 amino acids. The junction had 7 bases not matched to a gene; V was cut back by 1 base and J by 7 bases. CDR1 is GTSNPN and CDR2 is SVGIG in the germline V gene (reference sequence). CDR3 sequence (DNA): TGTGCCTGGAGTGAAACAGGGGGCGTTGGTGGCTACACCTTC. Its protein is CAWSETGGVGGYTF.

The chain joins TRBV18 to TRBJ1-4; D unclear. V lost 3 bases and J 3 bases, leaving 8 bases between the germline ends. Germline CDR1 and CDR2: KGHSH and LQKENI. The CDR3 length is 14 residues. This chain's CDR3 is CASSPRQPNEKLFF. The DNA of the CDR3 is TGTGCCAGCTCACCCAGACAACCTAATGAAAAACTGTTTTTT.

The chain carries TRBV18 and TRBJ2-7, with TRBD2 identical over 8 bases. Trimming took 3 bases from V and 3 from J; bases not matched to a gene: 4. The CDR3 extends over 14 amino acids. Per the germline V gene, CDR1 is KGHSH and CDR2 is LQKENI. The CDR3 region has the DNA TGTGCCAGCTCACCGCCGGGACTAGTCTACGAGCAGTACTTC. Translated, it gives CASSPPGLVYEQYF.

The table lists this clone with a count of one. V and J are TRBV6-5 and TRBJ2-3; D possibly corresponds to TRBD1 (5 bases). The CDR3 has 14 residues. Trimming stripped 5 bases from V and 2 bases from J, with 11 bases between. Germline V gene lookup returns CDR1 MNHEY and CDR2 SVGAGI. Written as DNA, the CDR3 is TGTGCCAGCAGTCGAACAGGTTACACAGATACGCAGTATTTT. Encoded protein: CASSRTGYTDTQYF.

J is TRBJ2-7 and V is TRBV19, with D perhaps matching TRBD2 (6 bases). Germline values: CDR1 LNHDA, CDR2 SQIVND (reference sequence). This CDR3 has 13 amino acids. V lost 10 bases and J 6 bases, leaving 19 bases between the germline ends. This chain's CDR3 is CATSRASEAEQYF. CDR3 bases: TGTGCCACCTCTAGGGCTAGCGAGGCCGAGCAGTACTTC.

The V call is TRBV4-1, the J call TRBJ1-5, with 9 bases aligning to TRBD1. With 6 bases clipped from V and 6 bases from J, the junction kept 24 bases outside the gene matches. Germline V CDR1 and CDR2: MGHRA, YSYEKL. The CDR3 extends over 20 amino acids. The CDR3 spells CASRPHPGTGRGIGSQPQHF. The CDR3 DNA reads TGCGCCAGCAGGCCGCATCCCGGGACAGGGAGGGGGATAGGATCTCAGCCCCAGCATTTT.

This sequence joins TRBV13 and TRBJ1-1; the match to TRBD1 covers 8 bases. V trimming: 4 bases; J trimming: 5 bases; junction bases outside the gene matches: 15. Germline lookup yields CDR1 PRHDT and CDR2 FYEKMQ (reference sequence). The length of the CDR3 is 17 residues. CDR3 in DNA: TGTGCCAGCAGCTCCCGGGACAGGAGGGTCCCCGAGACTGAAGCTTTCTTT. Its translation: CASSSRDRRVPETEAFF.

This clone has just one count. The J gene is TRBJ2-1, the V gene TRBV5-1, with 9 bases lining up with TRBD2. Trimming removed 6 bases from V and 4 bases from J; junction bases left unmatched: 11. The CDR3 extends over 16 amino acids. Germline CDR1 is SGHRS and CDR2 is YFSETQ. This CDR3 reads CASTLLSGGPYNEQFF. The CDR3 DNA is TGCGCCAGCACCCTCCTGAGCGGGGGGCCTTACAATGAGCAGTTCTTC.

The chain has TRBV16 and TRBJ1-1, with D unclear. Looked up from germline, CDR1 is KGHSY and CDR2 is FQNENV. Trimming took off 0 bases at V and 1 base at J, with 9 bases between the two ends. The CDR3 runs 15 residues. The CDR3 region is CASSQSAGGNTEAFF. The DNA for the CDR3 is TGTGCCAGCAGCCAATCGGCAGGTGGGAACACTGAAGCTTTCTTT.

In regard to this clone: Its ends do not fully match the called genes, so a read error is possible. J is TRBJ2-3 and V is TRBV13; 13 bases are a match to TRBD2. This CDR3 region has 17 residues. Germline V gene data show CDR1 as PRHDT and CDR2 as FYEKMQ (reference sequence). The CDR3 here is CASSLGTSGDNTDTQYF. Written as DNA, the CDR3 is TGTGCCAGCAGCCTAGGGACTAGCGGGGATAACACAGATACGCAGTATTTT.

The chain links TRBV18 to TRBJ1-2; TRBD1 agrees at 7 bases. Germline trimming cut 3 bases from V and 7 bases from J; bases unmatched to any gene: 5. This CDR3 contains 13 residues. The germline gives CDR1 KGHSH, CDR2 LQKENI. CDR3 nucleotides: TGTGCCAGCTCACCCGGGACAGCGGGTGGCTACACCTTC. Protein: CASSPGTAGGYTF.

This rearrangement joins TRBV7-9 to TRBJ1-1; D is uncertain. The CDR3 consists of 13 residues. The V and J ends lost 5 bases and 7 bases respectively, with 14 bases between them. Germline V lookup: CDR1 SEHNR, CDR2 FQNEAQ (reference sequence). CDR3 in DNA: TGTGCCAGCAGCCCTTCCCCTACCCTTGAAGCTTTCTTT. Translating it yields CASSPSPTLEAFF. The variable domain in full, with the rest retrieved from reference TRBV7-9 and TRBJ1-1, is DTGVSQNPRHKITKRGQNVTFRCDPISEHNRLYWYRQTLGQGPEFLTYFQNEAQLEKSRLLSDRFSAERPKGSFSTLEIQRTEQGDSAMYLCASSPSPTLEAFFGQGTRLTVV.

The chain joins TRBV3-1 (or the pseudogene TRBV3-2) to TRBJ1-2, with 7 bases that match TRBD1. The trim removed 4 bases at V and 2 bases at J, leaving 7 bases unmatched. There are 15 residues in the CDR3. Germline values: CDR1 LGHDT, CDR2 YNNKEL (reference sequence). This CDR3 is CASSPREGANYGYTF. The CDR3 coding sequence is TGTGCCAGCAGCCCCCGGGAGGGGGCGAACTATGGCTACACCTTC.

The V call is TRBV19, the J call TRBJ1-1, with D unclear. Germline loops: CDR1 LNHDA, CDR2 SQIVND (reference sequence). This CDR3 is 12 amino acids long. The germline V and J ends were trimmed by 7 bases and 3 bases, with 9 bases remaining between them. The CDR3 region has the DNA TGTGCCAGTAAGTGGCTCGACACTGAAGCTTTCTTT. Residues: CASKWLDTEAFF.

The rearrangement joins TRBV3-1 (or the pseudogene TRBV3-2) to TRBJ1-2; weak D call: TRBD1 (6 bases). Germline CDR1 and CDR2: LGHDT and YNNKEL (reference sequence). This CDR3 contains 14 residues. V gave up 4 bases and J gave up 2 bases, with 11 bases separating them. The CDR3 is CASSRPGVNYGYTF. CDR3 DNA sequence: TGTGCCAGCAGCCGCCCAGGGGTCAACTATGGCTACACCTTC.

This clone was counted a few times. The J gene is TRBJ1-4, the V gene TRBV6-6; D is unresolved. The CDR3 runs 13 residues. Trimming took off 3 bases at V and 6 bases at J, with 8 bases between the two ends. Germline CDR1 reads MNHNY; CDR2 reads SVGAGI (reference sequence). CDR3 residues: CASSYSVYEKLFF. DNA of the CDR3: TGTGCCAGCAGTTATTCTGTTTATGAAAAACTGTTTTTT.

The CDR3 reads CSVLVTDREGSPLHF. The CDR3 DNA follows: TGCAGCGTCCTCGTTACCGACAGGGAAGGTTCACCCCTCCACTTT. The chain joins TRBV29-1 to TRBJ1-6, with 7 bases lining up with TRBD1. Germline V gene data show CDR1 as SQVTM and CDR2 as ANQGSEA. V gave up 6 bases and J gave up 9 bases; unmatched junction bases: 14. The CDR3 consists of 15 residues.